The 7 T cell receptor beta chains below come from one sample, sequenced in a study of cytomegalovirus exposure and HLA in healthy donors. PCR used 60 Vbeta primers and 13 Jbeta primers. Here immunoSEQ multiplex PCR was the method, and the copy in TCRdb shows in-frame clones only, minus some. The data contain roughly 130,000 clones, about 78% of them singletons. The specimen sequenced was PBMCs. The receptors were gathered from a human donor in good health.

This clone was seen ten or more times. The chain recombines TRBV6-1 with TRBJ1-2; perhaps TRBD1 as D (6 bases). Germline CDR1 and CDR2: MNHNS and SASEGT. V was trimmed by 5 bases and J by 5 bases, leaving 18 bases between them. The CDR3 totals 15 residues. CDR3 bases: TGTGCCAGCAGTACAAGACAGGTGTTGGGGTATGGCTACACCTTC. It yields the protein CASSTRQVLGYGYTF.

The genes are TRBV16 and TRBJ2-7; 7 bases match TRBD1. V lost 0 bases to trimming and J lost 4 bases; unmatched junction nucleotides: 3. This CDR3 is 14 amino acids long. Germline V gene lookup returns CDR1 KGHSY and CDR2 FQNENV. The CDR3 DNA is TGTGCCAGCAGCCAATCGACAGGGCGATACGAGCAGTACTTC. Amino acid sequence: CASSQSTGRYEQYF.

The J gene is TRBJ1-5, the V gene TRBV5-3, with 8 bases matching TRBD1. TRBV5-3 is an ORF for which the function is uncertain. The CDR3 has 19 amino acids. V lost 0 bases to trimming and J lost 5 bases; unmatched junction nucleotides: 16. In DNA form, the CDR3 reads TGTGCCAGAAGCTTGGTTCTCCCCAGGGGGCGAGCCTCCTATCAGCCCCAGCATTTT. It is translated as CARSLVLPRGRASYQPQHF.

The CDR3: CASSLNGGDTGELFF. The CDR3 bases are TGTGCCAGCAGCCTTAACGGAGGGGACACCGGGGAGCTGTTTTTT. V usage is TRBV11-1 and J usage is TRBJ2-2; D is possibly TRBD2 (6 bases). Germline CDR1 reads SGHAT; CDR2 reads FQDESV (reference sequence). The CDR3 length is 15 residues. Between the trimmed V and J ends, which lost 5 bases and 3 bases, there was a span of 13 bases.

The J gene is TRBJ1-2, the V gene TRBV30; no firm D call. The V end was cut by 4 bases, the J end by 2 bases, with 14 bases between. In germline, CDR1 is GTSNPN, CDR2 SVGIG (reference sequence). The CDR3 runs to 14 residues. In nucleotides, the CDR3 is TGTGCCTGGACCCCCGGGGTACGGAACTATGGCTACACCTTC. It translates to CAWTPGVRNYGYTF.

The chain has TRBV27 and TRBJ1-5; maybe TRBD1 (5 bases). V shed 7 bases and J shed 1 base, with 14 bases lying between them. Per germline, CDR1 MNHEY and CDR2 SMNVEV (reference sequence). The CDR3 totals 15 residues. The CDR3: CASKFGQGSNQPQHF. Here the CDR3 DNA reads TGTGCCAGCAAGTTCGGGCAGGGCAGCAATCAGCCCCAGCATTTT.

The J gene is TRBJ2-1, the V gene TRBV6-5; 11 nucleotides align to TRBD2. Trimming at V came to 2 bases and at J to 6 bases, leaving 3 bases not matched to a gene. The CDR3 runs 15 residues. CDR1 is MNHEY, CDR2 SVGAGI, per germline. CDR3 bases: TGTGCCAGCAGTTACCTGGGACTAGCGGCCAATGAGCAGTTCTTC. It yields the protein CASSYLGLAANEQFF.